What follows describes a single T cell receptor (beta chain). The antigen is not known. This CDR3 has 15 amino acids. Germline CDR1 MNHEY, CDR2 SVGEGT. With 2 bases clipped from V and 4 bases from J, the junction kept 7 bases outside the gene matches. TCRdb's copy holds only in-frame clones and misses some; the assay was immunoSEQ multiplex PCR. This table has some 79,000 clones, 80% appearing once. Pooled samples include second doses given at about 4 or 12 weeks. These data belong to a study of T cell responses to AZD1222 COVID-19 vaccine. Study results and caveats: Vaccine-associated CD4 TCRs spanned spike, dominant at 160-218 and 743-854. White British ancestry dominated among donors, who included more females, and clonal diversity was possibly underestimated. Repertoire sampling happened only post peak T cell response.

Sequences were derived from peripheral blood, sampled 28 days after the second AZD1222 dose. This chain links TRBV6-2 or TRBV6-3 with TRBJ2-5, with 7 bases aligning to TRBD2. The clonotype was recovered from an adult who received the AZD1222 COVID-19 vaccine. CDR3 protein: CASSYAGLGGETQYF. The CDR3 DNA follows: TGTGCCAGCAGTTACGCCGGACTAGGAGGAGAGACCCAGTACTTC.